This is a list of T cell receptor beta chains from one sample in a study of cytotoxic CD8 clonotypes in ibrutinib-treated CLL. Profiled with immunoSEQ multiplex PCR; TCRdb holds only in-frame clones, not every one. The sample lists 250,000 to 350,000 clones, about 72% occurring once. This sample comprised PBMCs, obtained at disease progression, from a patient treated with ibrutinib. These receptors all stem from a human donor with chronic lymphocytic leukemia. CDR3s include the opening cysteine and the closing phenylalanine or tryptophan. Expanded clones are given a class, and other clones once, few, many or no size at all.

len	abundance	v_gene	j_gene	CDR3aa
15	.	TRBV14	TRBJ2-3	CASSPRDRVIDTQYF
15	few	TRBV6-6	TRBJ2-7	CASSYNQGSSYEQYF
14	few	TRBV4-1	TRBJ1-2	CASSQDIPGSGYTF
16	few	TRBV4-1	TRBJ1-2	CASSQAVTGTGTGYTF
16	.	TRBV15	TRBJ2-7	CATSRDGGGTSYEQYF
14	.	TRBV5-8	TRBJ1-2	CASSLVPGNYGYTF
16	.	TRBV9	TRBJ2-1	CASSQLGTSGYNEQFF
14	.	TRBV14	TRBJ2-5	CASSQNKQGWTQYF
15	.	TRBV5-6	TRBJ2-5	CASSLGGTGGKTQYF
14	.	TRBV10-3	TRBJ2-7	CAITSRDRDFEQYF
16	.	TRBV28	TRBJ2-7	CASSLPGLAGTYEQYF
11	.	TRBV12-5	TRBJ2-5	CASGLGETQYF
16	few	TRBV27	TRBJ2-6	CASSPLGFSGANVLTF
17	.	TRBV7-3	TRBJ2-3	CASSLTVGAASTDTQYF
13	.	TRBV6-6	TRBJ1-1	CASSYGGNTEAFF
16	.	TRBV7-9	TRBJ2-1	CASSPSGSSSYNEQFF
14	.	TRBV6-6	TRBJ1-5	CASSPRPYNQPQHF
13	.	TRBV29-1	TRBJ2-2	CSIKGGNTGELFF
12	.	TRBV6-1	TRBJ1-1	CASREGNTEAFF
15	.	TRBV2	TRBJ2-2	CASSERASGIWELFF